The sample holds a few counts of the clone carrying this TCR beta chain. Sequenced by immunoSEQ multiplex PCR; TCRdb stores in-frame clones only, minus some. The sample carries about 18,000 clones, around 76% recorded once. The data are from a study of sequential checkpoint blockade in melanoma. Overall study: Each arm's sequence ended with maintenance nivolumab.

Per germline, CDR1 SGHKS and CDR2 YYEKEE (reference sequence). The CDR3 sequence is 15 residues long. The treatment here: randomized to nivolumab then ipilimumab (arm A) or the reverse (arm B). DNA-damaging chemotherapy had not been given to any patient beforehand. From thawed PBMCs, live CD3+CD8+ cells negative for CD19 and CD56 were sorted. The chain links TRBV5-5 to TRBJ2-5; D gene ambiguous. TRBJ2-7 explains the end of the DNA better; the J call may be wrong. The material was CD8+ T cells sorted from blood (inferred from file names), obtained from a patient given nivolumab and ipilimumab in sequence. The source of this sequence is a human donor with melanoma. The CDR3 sequence is CASSLVGVPSYEQYF. The CDR3 DNA reads as TGTGCCAGCAGCTTGGTTGGAGTTCCCTCCTACGAGCAGTACTTC.